This is a list of T cell receptor beta chains from one sample in a study of blood T cell repertoires in COVID-19. The method was immunoSEQ multiplex PCR; TCRdb's version includes in-frame clones alone and lacks a portion of them. The table has 70,000 or so clones, 90% seen once. Sequencing was carried out using peripheral blood. Every receptor here comes from a man aged 45-65 years with acute or convalescent COVID-19. The CDR3 runs from the conserved cysteine through the conserved F or W. Fields, in order: D gene, V gene, clone size, J gene, CDR3 protein, CDR3 DNA. A D gene is named only where the DNA matches it firmly. Clone size appears in some rows only: once, few, many, or a class for an expanded clone.

D: TRBD2
V: TRBV5-4
size: NA
J: TRBJ2-1
CDR3: CASSTKREVYNEQFF
DNA: TGTGCCAGCAGCACCAAGCGGGAGGTGTACAATGAGCAGTTCTTC

D: TRBD1
V: TRBV7-3
size: NA
J: TRBJ2-3
CDR3: CASSQGTVSTDTQYF
DNA: TGTGCCAGCAGCCAAGGGACAGTTAGCACAGATACGCAGTATTTT

D: TRBD1
V: TRBV3-1/TRBV3-2
size: NA
J: TRBJ1-3
CDR3: CASSQGTGAGNTIYF
DNA: TGTGCCAGCAGCCAAGGGACAGGGGCTGGAAACACCATATATTTT

D: TRBD2
V: TRBV7-7
size: NA
J: TRBJ2-5
CDR3: CASSQGLAFSQETQYF
DNA: TGTGCCAGCAGCCAAGGACTAGCGTTTAGTCAAGAGACCCAGTACTTC

D: TRBD1
V: TRBV11-3
size: NA
J: TRBJ2-3
CDR3: CASAPGRGQGVGDTQYF
DNA: TGTGCCAGCGCACCCGGCAGGGGACAGGGGGTAGGAGATACGCAGTATTTT

D: NA
V: TRBV4-3
size: NA
J: TRBJ2-2
CDR3: CASSQDQGSTGELFF
DNA: TGCGCCAGCAGCCAAGACCAGGGTAGCACCGGGGAGCTGTTTTTT

D: TRBD2
V: TRBV3-1/TRBV3-2
size: once
J: TRBJ2-5
CDR3: CASSQANWGTSGQETQYF
DNA: TGTGCCAGCAGCCAAGCCAATTGGGGGACTAGCGGACAAGAGACCCAGTACTTC

D: TRBD1
V: TRBV3-1/TRBV3-2
size: NA
J: TRBJ1-3
CDR3: CASRIAPLGASDRGLGNTIYF
DNA: TGTGCCAGCCGAATCGCACCGTTGGGGGCCTCGGACAGGGGATTAGGAAACACCATATATTTT

D: TRBD2
V: TRBV7-9
size: NA
J: TRBJ2-3
CDR3: CASSRGRAEDTQYF
DNA: TGTGCCAGCAGCCGCGGGAGGGCCGAAGATACGCAGTATTTT

D: NA
V: TRBV30
size: NA
J: TRBJ2-2
CDR3: CAWGGSGELFF
DNA: TGTGCCTGGGGGGGCAGCGGGGAGCTGTTTTTT

D: NA
V: TRBV27
size: NA
J: TRBJ2-6
CDR3: CASSSAPNSNSGANVLTF
DNA: TGTGCCAGCAGTTCCGCTCCTAATAGTAACTCTGGGGCCAACGTCCTGACTTTC

D: TRBD2
V: TRBV9
size: NA
J: TRBJ2-1
CDR3: CASSVAERDSYNEQFF
DNA: TGTGCCAGCAGCGTAGCGGAGCGGGACTCCTACAATGAGCAGTTCTTC

D: TRBD1
V: TRBV4-3
size: NA
J: TRBJ1-1
CDR3: CASSQTGGRTEAFF
DNA: TGCGCCAGCAGCCAGACAGGGGGCAGGACTGAAGCTTTCTTT

D: NA
V: TRBV25-1
size: NA
J: TRBJ2-3
CDR3: CASSEPPSRGTDTQYF
DNA: TGTGCCAGCAGTGAACCCCCCTCCAGGGGCACAGATACGCAGTATTTT

D: TRBD1
V: TRBV2
size: NA
J: TRBJ2-6
CDR3: CASRDRVSGANVLTF
DNA: TGTGCCAGCAGAGACAGGGTTTCTGGGGCCAACGTCCTGACTTTC

D: NA
V: TRBV6-2/TRBV6-3
size: NA
J: TRBJ2-3
CDR3: CASSSGTDTQYF
DNA: TGTGCCAGCAGTTCGGGAACAGATACGCAGTATTTT

D: TRBD2
V: TRBV7-3
size: NA
J: TRBJ2-3
CDR3: CASSRLAGGGTDTQYF
DNA: TGTGCCAGCAGCCGACTAGCGGGGGGTGGCACAGATACGCAGTATTTT

D: TRBD1
V: TRBV11-1
size: NA
J: TRBJ1-6
CDR3: CASSPGTGVNSPLHF
DNA: TGTGCCAGCAGTCCCGGGACAGGGGTAAATTCACCCCTCCACTTT

D: NA
V: TRBV6-6
size: NA
J: TRBJ2-5
CDR3: CASSFPSGGVGETQYF
DNA: TGTGCCAGCAGTTTCCCGTCGGGGGGCGTGGGGGAGACCCAGTACTTC

D: NA
V: TRBV6-1
size: NA
J: TRBJ2-3
CDR3: CASSELVGGGDTQYF
DNA: TGTGCCAGCAGTGAATTAGTCGGGGGTGGAGATACGCAGTATTTT

D: NA
V: TRBV4-3
size: NA
J: TRBJ2-4
CDR3: CASSQGLSKNIQYF
DNA: TGCGCCAGCAGCCAAGGCCTATCCAAAAACATTCAGTACTTC

D: NA
V: TRBV5-1
size: NA
J: TRBJ2-5
CDR3: CASSLGADKETQYF
DNA: TGCGCCAGCAGCTTGGGGGCTGATAAAGAGACCCAGTACTTC

D: NA
V: TRBV19
size: NA
J: TRBJ1-2
CDR3: CASSTDSRSNYGYTF
DNA: TGTGCCAGTAGTACCGACAGCCGATCTAACTATGGCTACACCTTC

D: NA
V: TRBV4-2
size: NA
J: TRBJ1-5
CDR3: CASSQDLGGRQPQHF
DNA: TGTGCCAGCAGCCAAGATCTAGGGGGTAGGCAGCCCCAGCATTTT

D: NA
V: TRBV5-8
size: NA
J: TRBJ1-2
CDR3: CASSLPGTNYGYTF
DNA: TGTGCCAGCAGCTTGCCAGGGACTAACTATGGCTACACCTTC

D: NA
V: TRBV28
size: NA
J: TRBJ1-5
CDR3: CASSPPEGQPQHF
DNA: TGTGCCAGCAGTCCCCCTGAGGGTCAGCCCCAGCATTTT

D: TRBD2
V: TRBV5-1
size: NA
J: TRBJ2-1
CDR3: CASRRGTSYEYNEQFF
DNA: TGCGCCAGCAGACGAGGGACTAGCTATGAGTACAATGAGCAGTTCTTC

D: NA
V: TRBV30
size: NA
J: TRBJ1-2
CDR3: CASYPFNYGYTF
DNA: TGTGCCTCTTATCCGTTTAACTATGGCTACACCTTC

D: TRBD1
V: TRBV27
size: NA
J: TRBJ1-5
CDR3: CASSSRQGPILGQPQHF
DNA: TGTGCCAGCAGTTCTCGACAGGGACCGATATTGGGTCAGCCCCAGCATTTT

D: NA
V: TRBV11-2
size: NA
J: TRBJ2-5
CDR3: CASSLPGETQYF
DNA: TGTGCCAGCAGCTTACCCGGGGAGACCCAGTACTTC

D: NA
V: TRBV15
size: NA
J: TRBJ2-5
CDR3: CATSRDRGFGETQYF
DNA: TGTGCCACCAGCAGAGATCGGGGATTCGGGGAGACCCAGTACTTC

D: TRBD1
V: TRBV7-2
size: NA
J: TRBJ1-6
CDR3: CASSSGTGGFSPLHF
DNA: TGTGCCAGCAGCTCCGGGACAGGGGGCTTTTCACCCCTCCACTTT

D: NA
V: TRBV12-3/TRBV12-4
size: NA
J: TRBJ1-2
CDR3: CASSLTVNYGYTF
DNA: TGTGCCAGCAGTTTGACAGTAAACTATGGCTACACCTTC

D: TRBD2
V: TRBV2
size: few
J: TRBJ2-1
CDR3: CASSELAGKLEQFF
DNA: TGTGCCAGCAGTGAGCTAGCGGGGAAGCTTGAGCAGTTCTTC

D: NA
V: TRBV28
size: once
J: TRBJ1-1
CDR3: CATIRYTEAFF
DNA: TGTGCCACCATCCGGTACACTGAAGCTTTCTTT

D: TRBD1
V: TRBV19
size: NA
J: TRBJ1-5
CDR3: CASSGTGGPQPQHF
DNA: TGTGCCAGTAGTGGGACAGGGGGTCCTCAGCCCCAGCATTTT

D: TRBD1
V: TRBV19
size: NA
J: TRBJ2-1
CDR3: CASSIDRGPYNEQFF
DNA: TGTGCCAGTAGTATTGACAGGGGCCCCTACAATGAGCAGTTCTTC

D: NA
V: TRBV21-1
size: NA
J: TRBJ1-3
CDR3: CASSKALGDRASGNTIYF
DNA: TGTGCCAGCAGCAAAGCGCTTGGGGACAGGGCCTCTGGAAACACCATATATTTT

D: TRBD1
V: TRBV30
size: NA
J: TRBJ2-2
CDR3: CAWRTRGRPNTGELFF
DNA: TGTGCCTGGAGGACCAGGGGGCGCCCGAACACCGGGGAGCTGTTTTTT

D: NA
V: TRBV7-8
size: few
J: TRBJ1-3
CDR3: CASKEQSSGNTIYF
DNA: TGTGCCAGCAAAGAACAGTCCTCTGGAAACACCATATATTTT

D: TRBD2
V: TRBV7-8
size: NA
J: TRBJ2-1
CDR3: CASSLVSRSSGHYNEQFF
DNA: TGTGCCAGCAGCTTAGTGTCTAGGTCTAGCGGGCACTACAATGAGCAGTTCTTC

D: NA
V: TRBV4-1
size: NA
J: TRBJ1-4
CDR3: CASSPRGVGGEKLFF
DNA: TGCGCCAGCAGCCCGCGAGGGGTGGGAGGTGAAAAACTGTTTTTT

D: TRBD2
V: TRBV4-1
size: NA
J: TRBJ2-7
CDR3: CASSRGTSGSPYEQYF
DNA: TGCGCCAGCAGCCGGGGGACTAGCGGCTCTCCCTACGAGCAGTACTTC

D: NA
V: TRBV28
size: NA
J: TRBJ2-2
CDR3: CASSLQGGVGELFF
DNA: TGTGCCAGCAGTCTACAGGGGGGGGTCGGGGAGCTGTTTTTT

D: NA
V: TRBV24-1
size: NA
J: TRBJ2-1
CDR3: CATSTTGYNEQFF
DNA: TGTGCCACCAGCACCACAGGGTACAATGAGCAGTTCTTC

D: NA
V: TRBV28
size: NA
J: TRBJ1-1
CDR3: CASSPPRAGPEAFF
DNA: TGTGCCAGCAGCCCCCCGAGGGCTGGCCCTGAAGCTTTCTTT

D: NA
V: TRBV28
size: NA
J: TRBJ2-5
CDR3: CASSPGWSETQYF
DNA: TGTGCCAGCAGTCCAGGGTGGTCGGAGACCCAGTACTTC

D: NA
V: TRBV4-2
size: NA
J: TRBJ1-4
CDR3: CASSQGQGSEEKLFF
DNA: TGTGCCAGCAGCCAAGGGCAGGGGAGTGAGGAAAAACTGTTTTTT

D: TRBD1
V: TRBV28
size: NA
J: TRBJ2-3
CDR3: CASSLLGQGDTDTQYF
DNA: TGTGCCAGCAGTCTCCTAGGACAGGGGGATACTGATACGCAGTATTTT

D: NA
V: TRBV18
size: NA
J: TRBJ1-1
CDR3: CASSPRLQGYTEAFF
DNA: TGTGCCAGCTCACCAAGGCTCCAGGGTTACACTGAAGCTTTCTTT

D: TRBD1
V: TRBV20-1
size: NA
J: TRBJ1-1
CDR3: CSASRQGYMNTEAFF
DNA: TGCAGTGCGAGTAGACAGGGCTACATGAACACTGAAGCTTTCTTT